A selection of T cell receptor beta chains follows, all from one sample in a study of blood T cell repertoires in COVID-19. The repertoire was sequenced with immunoSEQ multiplex PCR; TCRdb's copy has only in-frame clones and lacks some. The sample holds over 150,000 clones, 65% to 85% seen once. Sequenced material: peripheral blood. The source of these receptors is a woman aged 70-85 years who had recovered from COVID-19. Each CDR3 is given with its conserved first and last residue. D genes are given only for firm matches.

V,D,CDR3
TRBV5-8,.,CASTHTGGGGTDTQYF
TRBV18,TRBD1,CASSPGQGAVAEAFF
TRBV6-5,.,CASSYSWRRELFF
TRBV14,.,CASSQDGGPRSGNTIYF
TRBV2,.,CASSEGWGGSGQPQHF
TRBV10-3,TRBD1,CAISGDRDNQPQHF
TRBV18,.,CASSDRTEASGELFF
TRBV6-1,TRBD1,CASSEPGPGGYYGYTF
TRBV15,.,CATRRGGNGDWDTQYF
TRBV4-1,.,CASSQPGDQPQHF